A single sample is the source of the 27 T cell receptor beta chains below, sequenced in a study of identical twins. TCRdb re-called the 5' RACE reads with MiXCR, one entry per CDR3 protein. Altogether some 1,700,000 distinct CDR3 sequences are present, under 35% being singletons, with the ten largest covering approximately 0.25%. Specimen: cord blood. Receptor source: a newborn girl in good health.

The CDR3 DNA sequence: TGTGCCAGCAGTGAAGCCCCCTCCAGGGGGTCCTATGGCTACACCTTC. It yields the protein CASSEAPSRGSYGYTF. V gene TRBV6-1 combines with J gene TRBJ1-2; 7 bases are a match to TRBD1. The germline gives CDR1 MNHNS, CDR2 SASEGT. The V segment lost 0 bases and the J segment 4 bases; nucleotides outside the gene matches: 8. The CDR3 contains 16 residues.

A few counts support this clonotype. One end of the junction varies from germline; a read error may be responsible. V and J are TRBV20-1 and TRBJ1-2, with 7 bases fitting TRBD1. This CDR3 region has 15 residues. CDR1 and CDR2 from the germline V gene are DFQATT and SNEGSKA (reference sequence). The CDR3 sequence: CSARGQGQTNYGYTF. As DNA, the CDR3 is TGCAGTGCCAGAGGCCAGGGACAGACCAACTATGGCTACACCTTC.

This chain links TRBV5-1 with TRBJ2-1; 12 nucleotides match TRBD2. Germline CDR1 SGHRS, CDR2 YFSETQ. There are 15 residues in the CDR3. Trimming cost V 4 bases and J 8 bases; bases outside gene matches: 7. The CDR3 region has the DNA TGCGCCAGCAGCGACGGACTAGCGGGACATGATGAGCAGTTCTTC. Protein sequence: CASSDGLAGHDEQFF.

This clonotype has only a few counts. The V call is TRBV7-9, the J call TRBJ2-3; TRBD2 agrees at 13 bases. This CDR3 is 17 amino acids long. Germline-derived CDR1 and CDR2 are SEHNR and FQNEAQ (reference sequence). V gave up 3 bases and J gave up 4 bases; unmatched junction bases: 7. CDR3 amino acids: CASSFPGLAGVADTQYF. In DNA, the CDR3 is TGTGCCAGCAGCTTCCCCGGACTAGCGGGAGTGGCAGATACGCAGTATTTT.

V and J are TRBV3-1 and TRBJ2-2; 9 bases line up with TRBD2. The CDR3 extends over 16 amino acids. The V gene's germline CDR1 is LGHDT and CDR2 YNNKEL (reference sequence). V lost 4 bases and J lost 6; bases outside the gene matches: 9. The CDR3 here is CASSPRASGVSGELFF. In DNA, the CDR3 is TGTGCCAGCAGCCCGCGGGCTAGCGGGGTGTCCGGGGAGCTGTTTTTT.

The gene calls are TRBV7-2 and TRBJ2-1; TRBD1 aligns across 7 bases. The assigned J gene may be wrong: the sequence end matches TRBJ2-7 better. This CDR3 has 16 residues. Germline CDR1 and CDR2: SGHTA and FQGNSA. As DNA, the CDR3 is TGTGCCAGCAGCTTAGTTGGGACAGACTCCTACAATGAGCAGTACTTC. Amino acid sequence: CASSLVGTDSYNEQYF.

Ten or more counts support this clonotype. The rearrangement links TRBV10-3 to TRBJ2-7; either TRBD1 or TRBD2 may fit D (5 bases each). CDR1 and CDR2 from the germline V gene are ENHRY and SYGVKD. CDR3 length equals 14 residues. Trimming removed 2 bases at V and 0 bases at J, with 8 bases between. This chain's CDR3 is CAISEEGSSYEQYF. In nucleotides, the CDR3 is TGTGCCATCAGTGAGGAGGGGAGCTCCTACGAGCAGTACTTC.

In its sample, this clonotype was seen a few times. The chain has TRBV10-3 and TRBJ2-3; 8 bases are shared with TRBD1. V shed 7 bases, J shed 3 bases, and the junction held 12 bases outside the gene matches. The CDR3 consists of 16 residues. Germline V CDR1 and CDR2: ENHRY, SYGVKD. In nucleotides, the CDR3 is TGTGCCATCACCTCTCGGGCAGGGGGCGGAACAGATACGCAGTATTTT. This translates into CAITSRAGGGTDTQYF.

V usage is TRBV13 and J usage is TRBJ2-2; TRBD2 matches at 12 bases. The V gene's germline CDR1 is PRHDT and CDR2 FYEKMQ (reference sequence). The CDR3 is made up of 19 amino acids. The trim removed 0 bases at V and 0 bases at J, leaving 5 bases unmatched. The CDR3 sequence is CASSLGQGTSGPNTGELFF. Here the CDR3 DNA reads TGTGCCAGCAGCTTAGGACAAGGGACTAGCGGGCCGAACACCGGGGAGCTGTTTTTT.

A few counts support this clonotype. The rearrangement links TRBV4-2 to TRBJ1-5, with D possibly matching TRBD1 (5 bases). Germline V gives CDR1 LGHNA, CDR2 YNFKEQ. The CDR3 covers 15 residues. Trimming shortened V by 4 bases and J by 0 bases, and 10 bases separated the two germline ends. DNA for the CDR3: TGTGCCAGCAGCCCCTCGGGACCTAGCAATCAGCCCCAGCATTTT. Protein: CASSPSGPSNQPQHF.

This clonotype was seen a few times. V gene TRBV9 combines with J gene TRBJ2-1; tentative D call: TRBD2 (6 bases). The CDR3 is 14 amino acids. V shed 3 bases and J shed 8 bases, with 15 bases lying between them. The germline gives CDR1 SGDLS, CDR2 YYNGEE. DNA for the CDR3: TGTGCCAGCAGCGGCCCCAGACTAGGCCATGAGCAGTTCTTC. Translating gives CASSGPRLGHEQFF.

As to this clonotype: A junction boundary mismatches the germline segment, possibly from a read error. The chain uses TRBV20-1 and TRBJ2-1, with a weak D call TRBD2 (5 bases). This CDR3 has 15 amino acids. The germline V gene encodes CDR1 DFQATT and CDR2 SNEGSKA (reference sequence). The CDR3 DNA follows: TGCGGTGCTAGAGTTCGGGCTAGCCTCTACAATGAGCAGTTCTTC. Encoded protein: CGARVRASLYNEQFF.

V gene TRBV6-1 combines with J gene TRBJ2-1; D possibly uses TRBD1 or TRBD2 (5 bases each). Germline V gene data show CDR1 as MNHNS and CDR2 as SASEGT. The CDR3 runs to 12 residues. The germline V and J ends were trimmed by 8 bases and 10 bases, with 15 bases remaining between them. CDR3 sequence reads: CASQPGSYEQFF. DNA for the CDR3: TGTGCCAGCCAACCAGGGAGCTACGAGCAGTTCTTC.

CDR3 nucleotides: TGTGCCAGCAGTTACCTCGGCTTTTTTACAGGGTCGTCTCAGCCCCAGCATTTT. Its protein product is CASSYLGFFTGSSQPQHF. This chain links TRBV6-5 with TRBJ1-5; D may be TRBD1 (6 bases). The V end was cut by 2 bases, the J end by 6 bases, with 23 bases between. The CDR3 sequence is 18 residues long. CDR1 is MNHEY and CDR2 is SVGAGI in the germline V gene.

This chain joins TRBV28 and TRBJ2-3, with 11 bases matching TRBD2. CDR1 is MDHEN, CDR2 SYDVKM, per germline. V shed 0 bases and J 4 bases; nucleotides not matched to a gene: 6. This CDR3 spans 17 amino acids. CDR3: CASSLWVAGGPADTQYF. As DNA, the CDR3 is TGTGCCAGCAGTTTATGGGTAGCGGGAGGGCCGGCAGATACGCAGTATTTT.

This clonotype was seen more than once but under ten times. CDR3 nucleotides: TGCAGTGCTACAGGGTCCATCTACGAGCAGTACTTC. Translating it yields CSATGSIYEQYF. The gene calls are TRBV20-1 and TRBJ2-7, with D tentatively TRBD1 (5 bases). There are 12 residues in the CDR3. Germline CDR1 and CDR2: DFQATT and SNEGSKA (reference sequence). Trimming cost V 4 bases and J 3 bases, with 10 bases left between them.

This clonotype was detected only a few times. V gene TRBV27 combines with J gene TRBJ2-5, with TRBD2 identical over 12 bases. J gave up 11 bases and V 4 bases, and 11 bases lay outside the gene matches. From germline, CDR1 is MNHEY and CDR2 SMNVEV (reference sequence). The CDR3 runs to 15 residues. The CDR3 coding sequence is TGTGCCAGCAGTTACCGACTAGCGGGAGCTAGAGAGCAGTACTTC. This translates into CASSYRLAGAREQYF.

CDR3 in amino acids: CASSFGQVKTEAFF. DNA of the CDR3: TGTGCCAGCAGCTTCGGACAGGTAAAAACTGAAGCTTTCTTT. This chain joins TRBV7-2 and TRBJ1-1, with TRBD1 matching 7 bases. Germline loops: CDR1 SGHTA, CDR2 FQGNSA. This CDR3 comprises 14 residues. V gave up 3 bases and J gave up 5 bases; unmatched junction bases: 6.

This chain connects TRBV20-1 to TRBJ2-7, with D unresolved. CDR3 length: 13 residues. CDR1 and CDR2 from the germline V gene are DFQATT and SNEGSKA (reference sequence). The V end lost 3 bases, the J end lost 3 bases, and 12 bases lay between the germline ends. CDR3 nucleotides: TGCAGTGCTAGTTTCCCCCCATTCTACGAGCAGTACTTC. This encodes CSASFPPFYEQYF.

This sequence joins TRBV10-3 and TRBJ2-3; 9 bases are shared with TRBD2. This CDR3 region has 15 residues. The J segment lost 4 bases and the V segment lost 6 bases, leaving 8 bases of the junction unmatched. The germline V gene has CDR1 ENHRY and CDR2 SYGVKD. The CDR3 is CAISDPGLAADTQYF. In DNA form, the CDR3 reads TGTGCCATCAGCGATCCGGGACTAGCAGCAGATACGCAGTATTTT.

This clonotype was seen more than once but under ten times. The chain uses TRBV13 and TRBJ2-1; 8 bases are shared with TRBD2. The junction had 14 bases not matched to a gene; V was cut back by 4 bases and J by 12 bases. The CDR3 contains 15 residues. The germline V gene encodes CDR1 PRHDT and CDR2 FYEKMQ (reference sequence). The CDR3 nucleotides read TGTGCCAGCAGCTCCGAGCGGGAGATGGTGTCGGGGCAGTTCTTC. Protein: CASSSEREMVSGQFF.

The rearrangement joins TRBV7-9 to TRBJ1-2, with no clear D. The germline V and J ends were trimmed by 2 bases and 2 bases, with 9 bases remaining between them. There are 14 residues in the CDR3. Germline V gives CDR1 SEHNR, CDR2 FQNEAQ (reference sequence). The CDR3 reads CASSLPVYNYGYTF. The CDR3 DNA reads TGTGCCAGCAGCTTACCGGTTTACAACTATGGCTACACCTTC.

With respect to this clonotype: One end of the junction does not line up with germline, which may come from a read error. This rearrangement joins TRBV24-1 to TRBJ1-2; no definite D call. Germline V gene sequence: CDR1 KGHDR, CDR2 SFDVKD. CDR3 length: 15 amino acids. The CDR3 loop is CATCDPALGIYGYTF. The DNA for the CDR3 is TGTGCCACCTGTGATCCAGCACTAGGGATCTATGGCTACACCTTC.

The chain has TRBV4-1 and TRBJ2-3; D not certain. Germline-derived CDR1 and CDR2 are MGHRA and YSYEKL. Trimming shortened V by 2 bases and J by 9 bases, and 15 bases separated the two germline ends. This CDR3 is 14 amino acids long. In DNA, the CDR3 is TGCGCCAGCAGCCAACCGGCGGTCGTGGGCACGCAGTATTTT. It codes for CASSQPAVVGTQYF.

The chain is built from TRBV6-5 and TRBJ2-6; unclear D gene. CDR3 size: 16 residues. Trimming cost V 0 bases and J 4 bases, with 10 bases left between them. Germline values: CDR1 MNHEY, CDR2 SVGAGI. CDR3 bases: TGTGCCAGCAGTTACTCGTGGGCATCAGGGGCCAACGTCCTGACTTTC. The encoded protein is CASSYSWASGANVLTF.

The sample holds many counts of this clonotype. One junction end disagrees with the germline gene, perhaps due to a read error. The chain couples TRBV5-1 to TRBJ1-4, with D hard to call. Germline V lookup: CDR1 SGHRS, CDR2 YFSETQ. This CDR3 comprises 13 residues. In DNA form, the CDR3 reads TGTGCCAGCAGCTTAGAGGCTAATGAAAAACTGTTTTTT. Translation gives CASSLEANEKLFF.

This clonotype was counted between two and nine times. The chain has TRBV27 and TRBJ1-6; possible D gene TRBD1, 5 bases. The CDR3 totals 12 residues. Trimming took off 1 base at V and 16 bases at J, with 11 bases between the two ends. Germline lookup yields CDR1 MNHEY and CDR2 SMNVEV (reference sequence). In DNA form, the CDR3 reads TGTGCCAGCAGTTTATGGGGACGGCCGCTCCACTTT. Its protein product is CASSLWGRPLHF.